Listed below are T cell receptor beta chains from one sample, sequenced in a study of T cells after yellow fever vaccination. TCRdb fed the 5' RACE reads into MiXCR, producing one record per CDR3 protein. The sample gives 310,000 or so distinct CDR3 sequences, about 6.9% of which show up once; roughly a sixth is in the top ten. The input for sequencing was PBMCs, taken more than 35 days after the first yellow fever vaccination. The receptors were sampled from a man aged 18 to 30 who received the YFV17D yellow fever vaccine. Each CDR3 is given with its conserved first and last residue. The D gene is left open where the match is weak. Size is stated for part of the rows, as once, few or many counts, or as a class when the clone is expanded.

TRBJ2-5 . TRBV6-5 many CASSYDETQYF TGTGCCAGCAGTTACGACGAGACCCAGTACTTC
TRBJ2-5 . TRBV5-5 . CASSTLGQQETQYF TGTGCCAGCAGCACCTTAGGTCAACAAGAGACCCAGTACTTC
TRBJ2-1 . TRBV4-3 few CASSQERGKLVGEQFF TGCGCCAGCAGCCAAGAAAGAGGGAAACTAGTGGGTGAGCAGTTCTTC
TRBJ2-5 . TRBV18 few CASSPLEGHQETQYF TGTGCCAGCTCACCTCTAGAAGGGCACCAAGAGACCCAGTACTTC
TRBJ1-2 . TRBV12-3/TRBV12-4 many CASRTTGSYNYGYTF TGTGCCAGCAGGACAACCGGGAGCTACAACTATGGCTACACCTTC
TRBJ2-3 . TRBV12-3/TRBV12-4 few CASSPEGAQTDTQYF TGTGCCAGCAGCCCGGAGGGGGCGCAGACAGATACGCAGTATTTT
TRBJ2-7 . TRBV4-1 many CASSQVTGDYEQYF TGCGCCAGCAGCCAAGTAACGGGGGACTACGAGCAGTACTTC
TRBJ2-5 TRBD2 TRBV6-1 few CASSHGLVTETQYF TGTGCCAGCTCCCACGGACTAGTAACGGAGACCCAGTACTTC
TRBJ2-3 TRBD2 TRBV7-2 few CASSKGEAGGADTQYF TGTGCCAGCAGCAAAGGGGAAGCGGGGGGAGCAGATACGCAGTATTTT
TRBJ2-2 TRBD1 TRBV5-4 many CASRRQGGAIGELFF TGTGCCAGCAGGAGACAGGGGGGCGCGATCGGGGAGCTGTTTTTT
TRBJ2-3 TRBD2 TRBV11-2 once CASSLDQGNRGGTDTQYF TGTGCCAGCAGCTTAGATCAAGGGAACCGGGGGGGCACAGATACGCAGTATTTT
TRBJ1-2 . TRBV20-1 many CSARDANAHYGYTF TGCAGTGCTAGAGATGCAAACGCCCACTATGGCTACACCTTC
TRBJ2-4 . TRBV5-6 many CASSLRLAKNIQYF TGTGCCAGCAGCTTGAGACTAGCCAAAAACATTCAGTACTTC
TRBJ2-1 TRBD1 TRBV4-3 few CASSQEWDSYNEQFF TGCGCCAGCAGCCAAGAGTGGGACAGTTACAATGAGCAGTTCTTC
TRBJ1-1 . TRBV4-2 . CASSQDFYPKNTEAFF TGTGCCAGCAGCCAAGATTTCTACCCAAAGAACACTGAAGCTTTCTTT
TRBJ2-5 . TRBV4-3 . CASSQDPTGQETQYF TGCGCCAGCAGCCAAGATCCGACAGGACAAGAGACCCAGTACTTC
TRBJ2-5 . TRBV9 . CASSLSTGLGEETQYF TGTGCCAGCAGCCTCTCGACAGGCCTTGGGGAGGAGACCCAGTACTTC
TRBJ2-4 TRBD2 TRBV5-1 few CASALTPMAGDIQYF TGCGCCAGCGCCCTTACCCCAATGGCGGGGGACATTCAGTACTTC
TRBJ2-5 TRBD2 TRBV11-2 many CASSRGGSGSRETQYF TGTGCCAGCAGCCGCGGGGGCAGCGGGAGTAGAGAGACCCAGTACTTC
TRBJ1-5 . TRBV12-3/TRBV12-4 . CASSPQRDQPQHF TGTGCCAGCAGTCCTCAGAGGGACCAGCCCCAGCATTTT
TRBJ1-2 . TRBV5-6 . CASSLPPGKSGYTF TGTGCCAGCAGCCTTCCGCCGGGGAAGAGTGGCTACACCTTC
TRBJ2-7 . TRBV29-1 . CSVGRGMYEQYF TGCAGCGTCGGCAGGGGAATGTACGAGCAGTACTTC
TRBJ2-7 . TRBV6-5 few CATDSHHEQYF TGTGCCACCGACAGTCACCACGAGCAGTACTTC
TRBJ2-2 TRBD1 TRBV5-1 . CASSGRGTGELFF TGCGCCAGCAGCGGCAGGGGGACCGGGGAGCTGTTTTTT
TRBJ2-2 . TRBV6-1 . CASSEVGYRQSGELFF TGTGCCAGCAGTGAAGTCGGGTACCGTCAGTCCGGGGAGCTGTTTTTT
TRBJ2-1 TRBD2 TRBV5-1 . CASSLAGAGGHTYNEQFF TGCGCCAGCAGCTTGGCCGGGGCGGGGGGACACACTTACAATGAGCAGTTCTTC
TRBJ2-3 . TRBV7-9 few CASAFVRAQYF TGTGCCAGCGCCTTCGTTCGTGCGCAGTATTTT
TRBJ2-3 . TRBV20-1 few CSARTADTQYF TGCAGTGCCAGAACAGCAGATACGCAGTATTTT
TRBJ2-1 TRBD2 TRBV20-1 . CSARGGYGGAFFRGEQFF TGCAGTGCCCGTGGAGGCTACGGGGGGGCTTTCTTTCGTGGTGAGCAGTTCTTC
TRBJ2-1 TRBD2 TRBV9 many CASSDPGGGSYNEQFF TGTGCCAGCAGCGACCCCGGGGGGGGTTCCTACAATGAGCAGTTCTTC
TRBJ2-3 TRBD2 TRBV6-5 . CASSYSAAGGMADTQYF TGTGCCAGCAGTTACTCGGCGGCGGGGGGGATGGCAGATACGCAGTATTTT
TRBJ2-1 . TRBV6-5 many CASSYFGPRRDGEQFF TGTGCCAGCAGTTATTTCGGACCACGGCGGGATGGTGAGCAGTTCTTC
TRBJ2-1 TRBD2 TRBV4-1 . CASSQVLASGGKEQFF TGCGCCAGCAGCCAAGTTTTGGCTAGCGGGGGGAAAGAGCAGTTCTTC
TRBJ2-1 TRBD2 TRBV6-2/TRBV6-3 . CASSSQLAGDNYNEQFF TGTGCCAGCAGTTCCCAACTAGCGGGGGATAACTACAATGAGCAGTTCTTC
TRBJ2-4 . TRBV3-1 . CASSQDDSKIWGENIQYF TGTGCCAGCAGCCAAGATGACTCTAAGATATGGGGGGAGAACATTCAGTACTTC
TRBJ2-3 TRBD2 TRBV12-3/TRBV12-4 . CASRGGGTQYF TGTGCCAGCAGGGGGGGGGGGACGCAGTATTTT
TRBJ2-3 TRBD2 TRBV7-9 . CASSSETLAGFIDTQYF TGTGCCAGCAGCTCCGAAACACTAGCGGGGTTCATAGATACGCAGTATTTT
TRBJ1-1 . TRBV7-9 . CASSLGGGAGEAFF TGTGCCAGCAGCTTAGGGGGGGGCGCGGGTGAAGCTTTCTTT
TRBJ1-4 . TRBV6-5 . CASSYSWETNEKLFF TGTGCCAGCAGTTACTCCTGGGAAACTAATGAAAAACTGTTTTTT
TRBJ1-4 . TRBV3-1 few CATSPGTVLNEKLFF TGTGCCACCTCCCCTGGGACGGTACTTAATGAAAAACTGTTTTTT
TRBJ2-7 TRBD2 TRBV7-2 . CASSQVTSGTYEQYF TGTGCCAGCAGCCAAGTTACTAGCGGCACCTACGAGCAGTACTTC
TRBJ2-5 . TRBV5-1 few CASRRTVQETQYF TGCGCCAGCCGAAGGACAGTCCAAGAGACCCAGTACTTC
TRBJ2-2 . TRBV10-2 few CASSESANTGELFF TGCGCCAGCAGTGAGTCGGCGAACACCGGGGAGCTGTTTTTT
TRBJ1-1 . TRBV6-2/TRBV6-3 few CASSYYGNTEAFF TGTGCCAGCAGTTACTATGGGAACACTGAAGCTTTCTTT
TRBJ2-6 TRBD1 TRBV29-1 . CSAGQASSGANVLTF TGCAGTGCGGGACAGGCGAGCTCTGGGGCCAACGTCCTGACTTTC
TRBJ1-3 . TRBV20-1 few CSARVMHLENTIYF TGCAGTGCTAGGGTAATGCATCTCGAAAACACCATATATTTT
TRBJ2-1 . TRBV7-2 few CASGSPNTEYNEQFF TGTGCCAGCGGGTCCCCGAACACAGAATACAATGAGCAGTTCTTC
TRBJ1-1 TRBD1 TRBV5-1 many CASSEGAWMNTEAFF TGCGCCAGCAGCGAGGGGGCGTGGATGAACACTGAAGCTTTCTTT
TRBJ2-3 TRBD1 TRBV5-1 . CASSRGDRRTDTQYF TGCGCCAGCAGCCGAGGGGACAGGCGCACAGATACGCAGTATTTT
TRBJ1-2 . TRBV29-1 . CSADGHREIGYTF TGCAGCGCTGACGGACACAGGGAAATTGGCTACACCTTC
TRBJ2-2 . TRBV7-2 . CGAASRTGELFF TGTGGGGCAGCCAGTCGGACCGGGGAGCTGTTTTTT
TRBJ1-5 . TRBV2 few CASSSPDGQPQHF TGTGCCAGCAGCTCCCCCGACGGTCAGCCCCAGCATTTT
TRBJ1-2 TRBD1 TRBV4-1 . CASSQVGQGPYGYTF TGCGCCAGCAGCCAAGTAGGACAGGGTCCCTATGGCTACACCTTC
TRBJ2-1 . TRBV12-3/TRBV12-4 few CASSSFPGLGETYNEQFF TGTGCCAGCAGTTCTTTCCCGGGACTGGGAGAAACCTACAATGAGCAGTTCTTC
TRBJ2-3 . TRBV11-3 . CASSLTRGAGDTQYF TGTGCCAGCAGCTTAACCCGGGGGGCAGGAGATACGCAGTATTTT
TRBJ2-3 TRBD2 TRBV20-1 . CSAQRGGPKDTQYF TGCAGTGCTCAGCGGGGGGGCCCTAAAGATACGCAGTATTTT
TRBJ1-5 . TRBV20-1 few CSANQGLGQPQHF TGCAGTGCTAATCAGGGACTCGGTCAGCCCCAGCATTTT
TRBJ2-2 . TRBV7-6 once CASSLMWGATGELFF TGTGCCAGCAGCTTAATGTGGGGGGCGACCGGGGAGCTGTTTTTT
TRBJ2-7 TRBD1 TRBV5-6 few CASSGSGQGTYEQYF TGTGCCAGCAGCGGTTCCGGACAGGGAACCTACGAGCAGTACTTC